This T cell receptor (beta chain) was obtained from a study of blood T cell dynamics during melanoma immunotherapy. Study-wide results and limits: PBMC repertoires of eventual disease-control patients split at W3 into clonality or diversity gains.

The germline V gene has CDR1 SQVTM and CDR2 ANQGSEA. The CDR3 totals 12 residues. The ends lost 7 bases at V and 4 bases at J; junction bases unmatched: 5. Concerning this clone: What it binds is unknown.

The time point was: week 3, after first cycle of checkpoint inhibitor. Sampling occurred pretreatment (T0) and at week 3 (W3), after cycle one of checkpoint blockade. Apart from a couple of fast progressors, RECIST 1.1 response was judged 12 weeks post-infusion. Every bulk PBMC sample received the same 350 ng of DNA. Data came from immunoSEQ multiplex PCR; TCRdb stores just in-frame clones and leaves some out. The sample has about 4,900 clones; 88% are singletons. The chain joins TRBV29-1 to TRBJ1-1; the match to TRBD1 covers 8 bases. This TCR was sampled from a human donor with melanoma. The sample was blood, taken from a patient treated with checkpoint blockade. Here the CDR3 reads CSAHTGGTEAFF. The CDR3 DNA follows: TGCAGCGCCCATACAGGGGGCACTGAAGCTTTCTTT. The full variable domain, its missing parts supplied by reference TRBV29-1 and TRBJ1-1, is SAVISQKPSRDICQRGTSLTIQCQVDSQVTMMFWYRQQPGQSLTLIATANQGSEATYESGFVIDKFPISRPNLTFSTLTVSNMSPEDSSIYLCSAHTGGTEAFFGQGTRLTVV.